Described below is a single TCR beta chain sequence and its context. The entry originates in a study of graft-versus-host responses after intestinal transplantation. On the study more broadly: Multivisceral, liver-intestinal, or isolated intestinal transplants were given to recipients.

The researchers put roughly 200,000 CFSE-labeled responder cells into plates with roughly 200,000 irradiated, violet-dye-labeled stimulator cells. The reaction was completed, and proliferating CFSE-low CD3+CD4+ and CD3+CD8+ responders were then sorted. Using immunoSEQ multiplex PCR, the repertoire was profiled, and TCRdb retains in-frame clones only, with some absent. The table lists about 21,000 clones, 55% to 70% of them singletons. The V gene end was trimmed by 5 bases and the J gene end by 5 bases; junction bases not matched to a gene: 7. The germline gives CDR1 SEHNR, CDR2 FQNEAQ (reference sequence). This CDR3 is built from 15 residues. General study results and limits: Early after transplant, HvG clones declined as circulating GvH clones peaked.

This specimen was alloreactive CD4+ T cells from a mixed lymphocyte reaction culture, taken before intestinal transplant. Subset meaning: CFSE-low proliferating T cells sorted from roughly 6-day pre-transplant mixed lymphocyte reaction (GvH or HvG direction). V gene TRBV7-9 combines with J gene TRBJ2-2, with 8 bases lining up with TRBD1. This receptor was identified in a human patient who received an intestinal transplant. The CDR3 bases are TGTGCCAGCAGCAGAGGACAGGGAATTACCGGGGAGCTGTTTTTT. It codes for CASSRGQGITGELFF.